The TCR beta chain described here comes from a study of shared clonotypes between healthy human individuals. The V gene's germline CDR1 is MGHRA and CDR2 YSYEKL. Trimming stripped 4 bases from V and 4 bases from J, with 22 bases between. The CDR3 is made up of 17 amino acids. The study ran the assay at deep level. The repertoire was sequenced with immunoSEQ multiplex PCR; TCRdb's copy has only in-frame clones and lacks some. The top ten clones hold nearly 25% of a sample with about 870,000 clones, about 91% of them seen once. CD45RO-negative CD8 cells positively selected for CCR7 made up the naive population, which excluded terminally differentiated effector memory CD45RA+ cells.

The sequence was collected from a man under 40 in good health. The V and J genes are TRBV4-1 and TRBJ1-2; D is ambiguous. The sequenced sample consisted of naive CD8+ T cells sorted from blood. This CDR3 reads CASSRLVGRSNFYGYTF. Written as DNA, the CDR3 is TGCGCCAGCAGCCGCCTCGTGGGCAGGAGTAACTTCTATGGCTACACCTTC.